The 25 T cell receptor beta chains below were found in one sample sequenced in a study of spatial heterogeneity in lung cancer. Stated time point: sample taken at primary tumor resection. Sequencing was performed on whole RNA extracted from tumor and nontumor lung tissue, or from frozen PBMC, and the material was left unsorted. TCRdb called the 5' RACE reads again in MiXCR, with one record for every CDR3 protein. The sample has more than 35,000 distinct CDR3 sequences; less than 5.5% are singletons. The material sequenced was PBMCs, taken at surgery. These receptors were collected from a female donor with early-stage non-small cell lung cancer.

This clonotype was seen ten or more times. This chain joins TRBV27 and TRBJ1-5; 8 bases fit TRBD1. The CDR3 is 14 amino acids. Germline CDR1 and CDR2: MNHEY and SMNVEV (reference sequence). J lost 5 bases, V lost 6 bases, and 6 bases had no gene match. The CDR3 spells CASSPTGAYQPQHF. In DNA form, the CDR3 reads TGTGCCAGCAGCCCGACAGGGGCCTATCAGCCCCAGCATTTT.

Many counts were recorded for this clonotype. The chain employs TRBV12-5 and TRBJ2-3; D uncertain. The germline V and J ends were trimmed by 2 bases and 1 base, with 4 bases remaining between them. The CDR3 has 13 residues. Germline CDR1 reads LGHNT; CDR2 reads FRNRAP. In DNA form, the CDR3 reads TGTGCTAGTGGTTTGATCGGCACAGATACGCAGTATTTT. Protein product: CASGLIGTDTQYF.

This clonotype was recorded a few times. This chain connects TRBV19 to TRBJ2-7, with 7 bases fitting TRBD1. The J segment lost 3 bases and the V segment lost 1 base, leaving 3 bases of the junction unmatched. Germline V lookup: CDR1 LNHDA, CDR2 SQIVND (reference sequence). The CDR3 is 14 amino acids. The DNA for the CDR3 is TGTGCCAGTAGTATAGGTGGGACAGTCTACGAGCAGTACTTC. Translation: CASSIGGTVYEQYF.

Only a few counts were recorded for this clonotype. The rearrangement links TRBV6-6 to TRBJ1-6; 8 positions match TRBD1. This CDR3 is built from 16 residues. The trim removed 2 bases at V and 9 bases at J, leaving 9 bases unmatched. Germline loops: CDR1 MNHNY, CDR2 SVGAGI (reference sequence). CDR3 residues: CASSYTDSGGGSPLHF. The CDR3 region has the DNA TGTGCCAGCAGTTACACAGACTCAGGGGGCGGTTCACCCCTCCACTTT.

This clonotype was counted at least ten times. V gene TRBV6-2 or TRBV6-3 combines with J gene TRBJ1-1; TRBD1 aligns across 8 bases. V dropped 2 bases and J dropped 1; count of bases not matched to a gene: 18. CDR3 length equals 20 residues. Germline V gene sequence: CDR1 MNHEY, CDR2 SVGEGT. CDR3 region: CASSYGLIRTGPLENTEAFF. The CDR3, as DNA: TGTGCCAGCAGTTACGGTTTAATACGGACAGGGCCTTTGGAGAACACTGAAGCTTTCTTT.

This clonotype was seen many times. The rearrangement links TRBV21-1 to TRBJ2-2; TRBD1 reflects the table's D call only, with no check against the DNA. TRBV21-1 is deemed a pseudogene. This CDR3 spans 16 amino acids. The CDR3 sequence: CASSKDLVGGTGELFF. The CDR3 DNA follows: TGTGCCAGCAGCAAAGACCTGGTCGGGGGCACCGGGGAGCTGTTTTTT.

This clonotype turned up a few times. J is TRBJ2-7 and V is TRBV7-2; the D is unclear. This CDR3 has 14 residues. Trimming cost V 0 bases and J 3 bases, with 9 bases left between them. Germline V CDR1 and CDR2: SGHTA, FQGNSA. CDR3 protein: CASSLALNSYEQYF. As DNA, the CDR3 is TGTGCCAGCAGCTTAGCCCTCAACAGCTACGAGCAGTACTTC.

This clonotype was counted at least ten times. The chain joins TRBV3-1 to TRBJ2-4; 14 bases map to TRBD2. CDR3 length: 18 amino acids. V gave up 5 bases and J gave up 0 bases; unmatched junction bases: 6. Germline CDR1 reads LGHDT; CDR2 reads YNNKEL (reference sequence). The CDR3 is CASSTGTSGGVAKNIQYF. In DNA, the CDR3 is TGTGCCAGCAGCACCGGGACTAGCGGGGGCGTAGCCAAAAACATTCAGTACTTC.

In this sample, this clonotype turned up many times. The rearrangement links TRBV14 to TRBJ1-3; 7 nucleotides agree with TRBD1. Per the germline V gene, CDR1 is SGHDN and CDR2 is FVKESK. V dropped 1 base and J dropped 2; count of bases not matched to a gene: 5. The CDR3 covers 16 residues. The CDR3 bases are TGTGCCAGCAGCCAAGTGACAGGGACCCCTGGAAACACCATATATTTT. The encoded protein is CASSQVTGTPGNTIYF.

DNA of the CDR3: TGTGCCAGCAGCTTAGGCAGGGGGCTTACTGAAGCTTTCTTT. It is translated as CASSLGRGLTEAFF. J is TRBJ1-1 and V is TRBV13, with 8 bases lining up with TRBD1. The CDR3 sequence is 14 residues long. Trimming cost V 0 bases and J 5 bases; bases outside gene matches: 2. In germline, CDR1 is PRHDT, CDR2 FYEKMQ (reference sequence).

This clonotype was seen a handful of times. V gene TRBV27 combines with J gene TRBJ1-6, with 8 bases lining up with TRBD1. In germline, CDR1 is MNHEY, CDR2 SMNVEV (reference sequence). The CDR3 sequence is 16 residues long. The junction had 16 bases not matched to a gene; V was cut back by 8 bases and J by 10 bases. CDR3 region: CASGRGQGQNSSPLHF. In DNA, the CDR3 is TGTGCCAGCGGTAGAGGACAGGGTCAAAACAGCTCACCCCTCCACTTT.

The genes are TRBV11-2 and TRBJ1-2; TRBD1 is a possible D gene (6 bases). The CDR3 runs 13 residues. V lost 5 bases to trimming and J lost 5 bases, with 12 bases between them. Germline V gene lookup returns CDR1 SGHAT and CDR2 FQNNGV. CDR3 nucleotide sequence: TGTGCCAGCAGCGATTGGACAGCGTATGGCTACACCTTC. It translates to CASSDWTAYGYTF.

This clonotype was picked up many times. The J gene is TRBJ1-5, the V gene TRBV6-5; 7 positions agree with TRBD1. The CDR3 length is 14 residues. Germline CDR1 reads MNHEY; CDR2 reads SVGAGI. V gave up 4 bases and J gave up 7 bases; unmatched junction bases: 7. In DNA, the CDR3 is TGTGCCAGCAGTTTATACAGGGGTAGACAGCCCCAGCATTTT. Its translation: CASSLYRGRQPQHF.

Ten or more counts support this clonotype. The rearrangement links TRBV14 to TRBJ2-3, with no clear D. Germline CDR1 is SGHDN and CDR2 is FVKESK. The CDR3 has 12 residues. Trimming left V 4 bases short and J 5 bases short, with 7 bases between. This CDR3 is CASSPLVDTQYF. As DNA, the CDR3 is TGTGCCAGCAGCCCGCTGGTAGATACGCAGTATTTT.

This clonotype was recorded many times. This sequence joins TRBV28 and TRBJ2-1; 8 bases fit TRBD2. Germline V gives CDR1 MDHEN, CDR2 SYDVKM. The CDR3 contains 14 residues. Losses at the gene ends were 10 bases for V and 3 bases for J; bases not matched to a gene: 8. CDR3 residues: CATSAGALYNEQFF. Here the CDR3 DNA reads TGTGCCACCTCAGCGGGGGCGCTCTACAATGAGCAGTTCTTC.

The chain joins TRBV6-6 to TRBJ1-5; D is possibly TRBD1 (6 bases). This CDR3 spans 18 amino acids. V lost 2 bases and J 1 base, leaving 18 bases between the germline ends. Germline V gives CDR1 MNHNY, CDR2 SVGAGI (reference sequence). The CDR3 protein is CASSYPQTGIYSNQPQHF. CDR3 bases: TGTGCCAGCAGTTACCCACAAACAGGGATTTACAGCAATCAGCCCCAGCATTTT.

Ten or more counts support this clonotype. The chain carries TRBV4-3 and TRBJ2-5; D may correspond to TRBD1 or TRBD2 (5 bases each). With 2 bases removed from V and 2 bases from J, the gap between germline ends came to 12 bases. The CDR3 loop spans 15 amino acids. CDR1 is LGHNA and CDR2 is YSLEER in the germline V gene. DNA of the CDR3: TGCGCCAGCAGCCAAAGTTCTGGGGGTCAAGAGACCCAGTACTTC. Its translation: CASSQSSGGQETQYF.

The chain carries TRBV7-8 and TRBJ2-7, with 13 bases lining up with TRBD2. This CDR3 is 19 amino acids long. Germline lookup yields CDR1 SGHVS and CDR2 FQNEAQ. V trimming: 5 bases; J trimming: 3 bases; junction bases outside the gene matches: 16. This chain's CDR3 is CASSPTQTSGGTRRYEQYF. CDR3 coding DNA: TGTGCCAGCAGCCCGACCCAGACTAGCGGGGGGACTAGACGCTACGAGCAGTACTTC.

This clonotype was recorded many times. The chain joins TRBV10-3 to TRBJ2-1; 10 nucleotides match TRBD1. J was trimmed by 5 bases and V by 8 bases; bases with no gene match: 3. Germline loops: CDR1 ENHRY, CDR2 SYGVKD. The CDR3 is made up of 13 amino acids. In DNA form, the CDR3 reads TGTGCCATCGGACAGGGGGTGGACAATGAGCAGTTCTTC. Translating gives CAIGQGVDNEQFF.

As to this clonotype: The junction departs from the called germline gene at one end, perhaps through a read error. The chain employs TRBV12-3 or TRBV12-4 and TRBJ2-5; 9 bases align to TRBD2. This CDR3 comprises 14 residues. CDR3 region: CASSRVAGEETQNF. In DNA form, the CDR3 reads TGTGCCAGCAGTCGAGTAGCGGGGGAAGAGACCCAGAACTTC.

This clonotype turned up a few times. The chain is built from TRBV16 and TRBJ2-2; D is uncertain. CDR3 length: 13 residues. The germline V gene has CDR1 KGHSY and CDR2 FQNENV. Trimming stripped 5 bases from V and 7 bases from J, with 11 bases between. The CDR3 sequence: CASSESPGGELFF. The CDR3 DNA is TGTGCCAGCAGCGAAAGCCCTGGCGGGGAGCTGTTTTTT.

This clonotype came up many times. The rearrangement uses TRBV2 and TRBJ1-6; 9 nucleotides agree with TRBD1. This CDR3 has 13 amino acids. J was trimmed by 7 bases and V by 11 bases; bases with no gene match: 6. Germline loops: CDR1 SNHLY, CDR2 FYNNEI. The CDR3 nucleotides read TGTGCCGGACAGGGGTCGCAAAATTCACCCCTCCACTTT. Its translation is CAGQGSQNSPLHF.

Worth noting for this clonotype: At one end, the junction sequence differs from germline, possibly due to a read error. The CDR3 spells CDSSIPGMNTEAFF. In DNA, the CDR3 is TGTGACAGTAGTATACCAGGGATGAACACTGAAGCTTTCTTT. The chain links TRBV19 to TRBJ1-1, with D possibly matching TRBD1 (5 bases). CDR3 length: 14 residues. Germline-derived CDR1 and CDR2 are LNHDA and SQIVND (reference sequence).

This clonotype has a count of ten or more. This chain links TRBV10-3 with TRBJ1-5, with 7 bases lining up with TRBD1. After removal of 6 bases from V and 4 bases from J, the junction contained 6 bases not matched to a gene. CDR1 is ENHRY and CDR2 is SYGVKD in the germline V gene. This CDR3 region has 14 residues. This CDR3 reads CAISDRDFNQPQHF. The DNA for the CDR3 is TGTGCCATCAGCGACAGGGATTTTAATCAGCCCCAGCATTTT.

This clonotype has a count of ten or more. This chain's CDR3 is CASNPGARNEQFF. The CDR3 DNA reads as TGTGCCAGCAATCCGGGGGCGCGCAATGAGCAGTTCTTC. The rearrangement uses TRBV2 and TRBJ2-1; D assignment may be TRBD1 or TRBD2 (6 bases each). The germline V gene has CDR1 SNHLY and CDR2 FYNNEI. The CDR3 loop spans 13 amino acids. Trimming removed 7 bases from V and 6 bases from J, with 13 bases in between.